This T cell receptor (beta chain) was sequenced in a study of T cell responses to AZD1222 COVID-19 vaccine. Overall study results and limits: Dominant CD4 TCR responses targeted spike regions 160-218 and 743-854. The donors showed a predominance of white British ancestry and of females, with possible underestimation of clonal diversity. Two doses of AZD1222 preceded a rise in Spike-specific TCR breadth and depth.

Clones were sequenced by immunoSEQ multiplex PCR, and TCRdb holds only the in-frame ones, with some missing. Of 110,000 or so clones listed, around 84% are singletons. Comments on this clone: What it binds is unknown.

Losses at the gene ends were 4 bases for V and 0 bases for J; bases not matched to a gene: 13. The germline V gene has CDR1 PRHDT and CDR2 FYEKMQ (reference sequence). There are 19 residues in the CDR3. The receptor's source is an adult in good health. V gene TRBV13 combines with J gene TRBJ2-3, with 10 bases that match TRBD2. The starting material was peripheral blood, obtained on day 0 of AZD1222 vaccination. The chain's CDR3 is CASSSFGRSGGASTDTQYF. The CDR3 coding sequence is TGTGCCAGCAGCTCCTTTGGACGAAGCGGGGGGGCGAGCACAGATACGCAGTATTTT.